This entry describes one T cell receptor (beta chain). Its specificity is not known. Synthesis of TCR cDNA relied on 5'RACE template switching, which attached a universal primer site and UMIs. TCRdb reprocessed the 5' RACE reads with MiXCR, giving one entry per CDR3 protein. This table has some 560,000 distinct CDR3 sequences, approximately 21% appearing once. The data are from a study of T cells after yellow fever vaccination. Study background: SMART-Seq v4 Ultra Low Input served to prepare low-cell-number fractions. Study conclusions and caveats: Most clones from primary vaccination were detected again post-booster (around 95% CD4, more than 85% CD8).

The CDR3 spans 17 residues. Germline lookup yields CDR1 MNHEY and CDR2 SMNVEV (reference sequence). Trimming removed 10 bases at V and 0 bases at J, with 21 bases between. This sequence joins TRBV27 and TRBJ1-4; the D gene is possibly TRBD1 (6 bases). The sample consisted of PBMCs, taken 15 days after the yellow fever booster vaccination. The TCR comes from a man aged 25-40 years who received the YFV17D yellow fever vaccine. CDR3 protein: CATAPTGFPATNEKLFF. The CDR3, as DNA: TGTGCCACCGCCCCTACAGGGTTTCCTGCAACTAATGAAAAACTGTTTTTT.